These 11 T cell receptor beta chains originate from one sample sequenced in a study of blood T cell repertoires in COVID-19. Only in-frame clones appear in the TCRdb table, and some are missing; sequencing was by immunoSEQ multiplex PCR. The table includes about 260,000 clones, roughly 86% detected once. Sequenced material: peripheral blood. Source of these receptors: a man aged 35 to 55 with active or convalescent COVID-19.

V usage is TRBV18 and J usage is TRBJ1-2; D is unresolved. CDR1 is KGHSH and CDR2 is LQKENI in the germline V gene. The CDR3 spans 16 residues. V gave up 3 bases and J gave up 2 bases, with 16 bases separating them. This chain's CDR3 is CASSPERSTANYGYTF. In DNA, the CDR3 is TGTGCCAGCTCACCGGAGCGGAGCACGGCGAACTATGGCTACACCTTC.

The chain links TRBV5-1 to TRBJ2-7, with 11 bases lining up with TRBD1. J lost 3 bases, V lost 2 bases, and 1 base had no gene match. The CDR3 is 14 amino acids. Germline V gene lookup returns CDR1 SGHRS and CDR2 YFSETQ. In DNA, the CDR3 is TGCGCCAGCAGCTTCGGGACAGGGGGCTACGAGCAGTACTTC. As protein: CASSFGTGGYEQYF.

The chain links TRBV7-3 to TRBJ2-3; D may be TRBD2 (6 bases). V lost 3 bases and J 2 bases, leaving 9 bases between the germline ends. Germline V gene sequence: CDR1 SGHTA, CDR2 FQGTGA. The CDR3 has 14 residues. In nucleotides, the CDR3 is TGTGCCAGCAGCTTGCGGGACTTCACAGATACGCAGTATTTT. The encoded protein is CASSLRDFTDTQYF. Combining the CDR3 with reference TRBV7-3 and TRBJ2-3 gives the whole variable domain GAGVSQTPSNKVTEKGKYVELRCDPISGHTALYWYRQSLGQGPEFLIYFQGTGAADDSGLPNDRFFAVRPEGSVSTLKIQRTERGDSAVYLCASSLRDFTDTQYFGPGTRLTVL.

This chain joins TRBV6-1 and TRBJ2-4, with 7 positions matching TRBD1. CDR3 length equals 16 residues. With V trimmed by 6 bases and J by 6 bases, 14 bases remained unmatched. Germline CDR1 reads MNHNS; CDR2 reads SASEGT. The CDR3 DNA reads as TGTGCCAGCAGGGAAAGGATTCGGGACAGTGGAAACATTCAGTACTTC. Translated, it gives CASRERIRDSGNIQYF.

The chain links TRBV19 to TRBJ1-2; D possibly corresponds to TRBD1 (5 bases). V was pared by 4 bases and J by 2 bases, with 8 bases between. This CDR3 has 13 amino acids. CDR1 is LNHDA and CDR2 is SQIVND in the germline V gene (reference sequence). The CDR3 reads CASSTTVNYGYTF. The CDR3 coding sequence is TGTGCCAGTAGTACGACAGTGAACTATGGCTACACCTTC.

This chain uses TRBV29-1 with TRBJ1-3, with 8 bases identical to TRBD1. Losses at the gene ends were 6 bases for V and 0 bases for J; bases not matched to a gene: 4. Germline values: CDR1 SQVTM, CDR2 ANQGSEA. This CDR3 has 14 amino acids. CDR3 protein: CSVAGGPSGNTIYF. For the CDR3, the DNA is TGCAGCGTAGCAGGGGGCCCCTCTGGAAACACCATATATTTT.

This clone turned up a few times. The chain uses TRBV6-5 and TRBJ1-5; D is unclear. Germline V lookup: CDR1 MNHEY, CDR2 SVGAGI. The CDR3 spans 14 residues. Trimming removed 6 bases from V and 6 bases from J, with 15 bases in between. CDR3 in amino acids: CASRDSGSFQPQHF. CDR3 coding DNA: TGTGCCAGCAGGGACTCGGGGAGTTTTCAGCCCCAGCATTTT.

This sequence joins TRBV6-5 and TRBJ1-1; perhaps TRBD1 as D (6 bases). The germline V gene has CDR1 MNHEY and CDR2 SVGAGI. With 4 bases removed from V and 1 base from J, the gap between germline ends came to 7 bases. The CDR3 totals 13 residues. The chain's CDR3 is CASSSDRNTEAFF. CDR3 in DNA: TGTGCCAGCAGTTCGGACAGGAACACTGAAGCTTTCTTT.

The chain couples TRBV10-3 to TRBJ2-1, with 12 bases fitting TRBD2. Looked up from germline, CDR1 is ENHRY and CDR2 is SYGVKD. V lost 6 bases and J lost 4; bases outside the gene matches: 16. This CDR3 is 19 amino acids long. In DNA, the CDR3 is TGTGCCATCAGCGGAGGACTAGCGGGGAGGAAGCTGGGATACAATGAGCAGTTCTTC. This encodes CAISGGLAGRKLGYNEQFF.

The CDR3 DNA reads as TGTGCCAGCAGCAAAGAGGGGGAAGGCGACACTGAAGCTTTCTTT. Translating it yields CASSKEGEGDTEAFF. The chain uses TRBV21-1 and TRBJ1-1; the D call TRBD1 from the table was never checked on the DNA. TRBV21-1 is a documented pseudogene. CDR3 size: 15 residues.

The V gene is TRBV14, the J gene TRBJ2-1; 13 bases are a match to TRBD2. V trimming: 3 bases; J trimming: 13 bases; junction bases outside the gene matches: 9. CDR3 length equals 15 residues. Germline V CDR1 and CDR2: SGHDN, FVKESK. CDR3 nucleotides: TGTGCCAGCAGCCAGTTCGGGGGACTAGCGGGATATCAGTTCTTC. Protein product: CASSQFGGLAGYQFF.